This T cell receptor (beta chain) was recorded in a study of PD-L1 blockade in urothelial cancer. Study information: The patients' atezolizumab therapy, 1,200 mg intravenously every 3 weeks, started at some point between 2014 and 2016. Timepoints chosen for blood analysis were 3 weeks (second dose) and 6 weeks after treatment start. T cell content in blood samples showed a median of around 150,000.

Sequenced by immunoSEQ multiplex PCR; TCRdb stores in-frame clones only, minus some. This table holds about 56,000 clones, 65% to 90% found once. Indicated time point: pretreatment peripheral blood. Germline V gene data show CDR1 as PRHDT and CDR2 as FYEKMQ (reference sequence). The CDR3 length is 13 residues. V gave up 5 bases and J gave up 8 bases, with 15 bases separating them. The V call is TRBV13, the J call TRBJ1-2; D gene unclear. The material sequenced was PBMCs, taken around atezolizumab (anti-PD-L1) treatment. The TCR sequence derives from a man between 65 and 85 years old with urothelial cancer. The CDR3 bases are TGTGCCAGCAGCCTGGGCCGCGTCCCCGGCTACACCTTC. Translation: CASSLGRVPGYTF.